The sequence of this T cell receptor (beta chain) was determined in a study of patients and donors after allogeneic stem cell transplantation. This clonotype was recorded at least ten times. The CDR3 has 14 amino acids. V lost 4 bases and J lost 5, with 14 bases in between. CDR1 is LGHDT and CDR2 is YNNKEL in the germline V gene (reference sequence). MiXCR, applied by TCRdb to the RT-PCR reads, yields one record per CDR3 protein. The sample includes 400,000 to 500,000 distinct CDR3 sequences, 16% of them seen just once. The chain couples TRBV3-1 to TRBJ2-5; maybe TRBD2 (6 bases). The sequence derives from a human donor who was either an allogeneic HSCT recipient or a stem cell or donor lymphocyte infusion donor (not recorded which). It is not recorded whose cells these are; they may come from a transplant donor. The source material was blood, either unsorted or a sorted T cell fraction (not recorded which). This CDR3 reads CASSPDYFGETQYF. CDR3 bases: TGTGCCAGCAGCCCGGACTATTTCGGGGAGACCCAGTACTTC.